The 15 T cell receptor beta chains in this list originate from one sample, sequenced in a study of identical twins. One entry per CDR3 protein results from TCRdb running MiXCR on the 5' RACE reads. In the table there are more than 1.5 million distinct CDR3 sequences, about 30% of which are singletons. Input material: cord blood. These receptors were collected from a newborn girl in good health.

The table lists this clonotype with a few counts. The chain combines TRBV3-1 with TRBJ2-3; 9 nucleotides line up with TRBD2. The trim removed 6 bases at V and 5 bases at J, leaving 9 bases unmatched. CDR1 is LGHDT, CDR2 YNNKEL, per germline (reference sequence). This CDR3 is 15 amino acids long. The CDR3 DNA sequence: TGTGCCAGCAGGGATGAGAGCGGGAGGAGAGATACGCAGTATTTT. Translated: CASRDESGRRDTQYF.

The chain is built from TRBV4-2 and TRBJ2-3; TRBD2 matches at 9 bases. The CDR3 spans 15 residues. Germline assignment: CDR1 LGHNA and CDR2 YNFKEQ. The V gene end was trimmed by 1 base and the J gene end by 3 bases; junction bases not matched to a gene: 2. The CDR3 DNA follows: TGTGCCAGCAGCCAAGCGAGCGGGAGGACAGATACGCAGTATTTT. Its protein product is CASSQASGRTDTQYF.

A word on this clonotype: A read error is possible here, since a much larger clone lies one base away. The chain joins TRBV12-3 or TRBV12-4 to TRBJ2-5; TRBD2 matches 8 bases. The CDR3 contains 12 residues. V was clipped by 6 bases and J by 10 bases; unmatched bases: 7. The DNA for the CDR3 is TGTGCCAGCAGCCAAAGCGGGAGAGTCCAGTACTTC. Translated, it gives CASSQSGRVQYF.

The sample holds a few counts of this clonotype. The CDR3 bases are TGCAGTGCTCTTAAAGGGGGAAGCTCCTATAATTCACCCCTCCACTTT. Translated, it gives CSALKGGSSYNSPLHF. The chain recombines TRBV20-1 with TRBJ1-6, with D possibly TRBD1 on 6 matching bases. The CDR3 is made up of 16 amino acids. V lost 5 bases to trimming and J lost 0 bases, with 14 bases between them. Germline-derived CDR1 and CDR2 are DFQATT and SNEGSKA (reference sequence).

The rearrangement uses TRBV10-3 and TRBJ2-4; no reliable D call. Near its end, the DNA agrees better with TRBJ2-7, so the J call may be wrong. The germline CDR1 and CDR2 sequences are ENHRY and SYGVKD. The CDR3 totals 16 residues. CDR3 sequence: CAISESIERNSYEQYF. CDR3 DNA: TGTGCCATCAGTGAGTCGATCGAAAGGAATTCCTACGAGCAGTACTTC.

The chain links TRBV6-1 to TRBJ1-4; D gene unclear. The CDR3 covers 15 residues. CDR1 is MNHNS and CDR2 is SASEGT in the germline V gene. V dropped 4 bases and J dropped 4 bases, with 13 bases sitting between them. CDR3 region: CASSGLQLNNEKLFF. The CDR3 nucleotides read TGTGCCAGCAGTGGGTTACAGCTCAATAATGAAAAACTGTTTTTT.

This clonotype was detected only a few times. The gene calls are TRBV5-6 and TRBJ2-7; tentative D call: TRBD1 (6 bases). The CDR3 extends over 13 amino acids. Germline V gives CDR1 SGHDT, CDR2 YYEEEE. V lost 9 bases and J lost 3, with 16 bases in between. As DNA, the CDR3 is TGTGCCACTCATCCGAAAGGGGGCTACGAGCAGTACTTC. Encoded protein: CATHPKGGYEQYF.

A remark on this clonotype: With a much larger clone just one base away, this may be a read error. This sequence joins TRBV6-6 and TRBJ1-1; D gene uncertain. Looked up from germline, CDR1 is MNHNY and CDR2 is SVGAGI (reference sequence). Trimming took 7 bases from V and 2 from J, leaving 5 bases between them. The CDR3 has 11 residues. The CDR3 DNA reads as TGTGCCAGCATTTTCAACACTGAAGCTTTCTTT. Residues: CASIFNTEAFF.

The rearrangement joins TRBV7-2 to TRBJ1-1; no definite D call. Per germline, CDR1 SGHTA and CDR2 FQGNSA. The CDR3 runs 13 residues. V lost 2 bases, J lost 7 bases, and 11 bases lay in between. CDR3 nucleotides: TGTGCCAGCAGCTTATTATTCCGGGATGAAGCTTTCTTT. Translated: CASSLLFRDEAFF.

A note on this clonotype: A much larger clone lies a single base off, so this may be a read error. CDR3 sequence reads: CSVVGDDKDGYTF. CDR3 bases: TGCAGCGTTGTAGGCGACGATAAGGATGGCTACACCTTC. The chain uses TRBV29-1 and TRBJ1-2; unclear D gene. The CDR3 runs to 13 residues. V was pared by 4 bases and J by 6 bases, with 15 bases between. Per the germline V gene, CDR1 is SQVTM and CDR2 is ANQGSEA.

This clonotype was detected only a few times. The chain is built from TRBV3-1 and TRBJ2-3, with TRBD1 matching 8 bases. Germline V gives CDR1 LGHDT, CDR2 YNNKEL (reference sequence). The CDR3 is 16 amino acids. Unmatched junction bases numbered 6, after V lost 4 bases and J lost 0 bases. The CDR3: CASSRTQGASTDTQYF. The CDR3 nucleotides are TGTGCCAGCAGCCGCACGCAGGGGGCCAGCACAGATACGCAGTATTTT.

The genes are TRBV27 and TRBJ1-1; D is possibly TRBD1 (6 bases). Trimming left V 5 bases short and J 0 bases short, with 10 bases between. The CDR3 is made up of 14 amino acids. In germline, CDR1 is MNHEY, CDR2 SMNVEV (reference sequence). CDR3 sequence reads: CASSTRTVNTEAFF. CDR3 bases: TGTGCCAGCAGTACTCGGACAGTGAACACTGAAGCTTTCTTT.

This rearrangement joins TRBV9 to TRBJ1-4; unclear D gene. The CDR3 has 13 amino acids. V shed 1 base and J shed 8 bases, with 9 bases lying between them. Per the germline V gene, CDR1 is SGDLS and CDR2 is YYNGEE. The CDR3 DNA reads TGTGCCAGCAGCGTATGGGGAGGGGAAAAACTGTTTTTT. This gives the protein CASSVWGGEKLFF.

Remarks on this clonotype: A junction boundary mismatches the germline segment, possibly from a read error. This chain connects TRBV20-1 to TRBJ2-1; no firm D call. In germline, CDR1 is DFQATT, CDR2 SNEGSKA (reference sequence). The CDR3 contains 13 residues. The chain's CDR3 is CSAIGSSHNEQFF. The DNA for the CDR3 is TGCAGTGCTATCGGTAGCTCCCACAATGAGCAGTTCTTC.

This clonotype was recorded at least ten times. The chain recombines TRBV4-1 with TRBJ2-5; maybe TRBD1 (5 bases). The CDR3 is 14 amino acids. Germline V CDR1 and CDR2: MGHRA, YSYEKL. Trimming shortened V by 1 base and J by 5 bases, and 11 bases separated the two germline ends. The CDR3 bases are TGCGCCAGCAGCCAAGTAGGGGTCATGGAGACCCAGTACTTC. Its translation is CASSQVGVMETQYF.